This T cell receptor (beta chain) was recorded in a study of T-cell memory formation after mild COVID-19. Study as a whole: TCR clusters were largely donor specific.

This clonotype was counted only a few times. The antigen remains undetermined. CDR1 and CDR2 from the germline V gene are SGHAT and FQNNGV. The CDR3 has 14 amino acids. V was shortened by 5 bases and J by 1 base, with 10 bases between the two germline ends. TCRdb reanalysed the 5' RACE reads using MiXCR and keeps one entry per CDR3 protein. The sample gives 150,000 to 200,000 distinct CDR3 sequences, roughly 23% of which show up once; 23% is in the top ten. Study-level findings and limits: Day 15 to 85 contracting clones showed balanced CD4/CD8; later expanders leaned CD4+.

The source is an adult woman who had mild COVID-19 (a few samples of this study predate the infection). Cell type and time point are not known. Sequenced: PBMCs or a T cell subset sorted from them (not recorded which). The chain links TRBV11-2 to TRBJ2-3; D is uncertain. The CDR3 region is CASSPRPGTDTQYF. The DNA for the CDR3 is TGTGCCAGCAGCCCACGACCCGGCACAGATACGCAGTATTTT.